These 16 T cell receptor beta chains share one sample of origin, sequenced in a study of blood T cell repertoires in COVID-19. Produced via immunoSEQ multiplex PCR; TCRdb's table is partial and in-frame only. The table has 55,000 to 80,000 clones, 70% to 85% seen once. The sequenced sample was peripheral blood. These receptor sequences come from a man in his 70s with acute or convalescent COVID-19.

This sequence joins TRBV5-6 and TRBJ1-2, with D perhaps matching TRBD1 (5 bases). CDR1 is SGHDT and CDR2 is YYEEEE in the germline V gene. The germline V and J ends were trimmed by 7 bases and 3 bases, with 19 bases remaining between them. The CDR3 runs to 15 residues. As DNA, the CDR3 is TGTGCCAGCCGGCATAAGGGGAGGTTAGACTATGGCTACACCTTC. Encoded protein: CASRHKGRLDYGYTF.

The chain has TRBV27 and TRBJ2-7, with D possibly matching TRBD1 (5 bases). V lost 4 bases and J lost 5, with 12 bases in between. Looked up from germline, CDR1 is MNHEY and CDR2 is SMNVEV (reference sequence). This CDR3 has 13 amino acids. CDR3 region: CASSSRQLHEQYF. CDR3 sequence (DNA): TGTGCCAGCAGTTCCAGACAGCTCCACGAGCAGTACTTC.

The V and J genes are TRBV11-3 and TRBJ2-5, with TRBD1 as a possible D gene (6 bases). The CDR3 length is 12 residues. The V end was cut by 5 bases, the J end by 4 bases, with 8 bases between. Germline values: CDR1 SGHNT, CDR2 YENEEA. CDR3 residues: CASSRGGETQYF. The CDR3 nucleotides are TGTGCCAGCAGCCGAGGGGGAGAGACCCAGTACTTC.

This sequence joins TRBV27 and TRBJ1-2, with 9 bases aligning to TRBD1. CDR1 is MNHEY, CDR2 SMNVEV, per germline (reference sequence). The V segment lost 7 bases and the J segment 1 base; nucleotides outside the gene matches: 13. This CDR3 has 17 amino acids. The DNA for the CDR3 is TGTGCCAGCACTCCAAGCCGGGGGACAGGGTTTAACTATGGCTACACCTTC. Its translation: CASTPSRGTGFNYGYTF.

The CDR3 coding sequence is TGTGCCAGCAGCCCAAACAGGGGGTATGGCTACACCTTC. It yields the protein CASSPNRGYGYTF. The chain uses TRBV9 and TRBJ1-2, with 8 bases fitting TRBD1. Germline assignment: CDR1 SGDLS and CDR2 YYNGEE. Trimming at V came to 4 bases and at J to 5 bases, leaving 4 bases not matched to a gene. The CDR3 contains 13 residues.

This clone was observed a handful of times. V and J are TRBV28 and TRBJ1-1; D is uncertain. Trimming shortened V by 5 bases and J by 2 bases, and 9 bases separated the two germline ends. The CDR3 has 13 amino acids. The germline gives CDR1 MDHEN, CDR2 SYDVKM. The CDR3 loop reads CASSIQTNTEAFF. CDR3 nucleotide sequence: TGTGCCAGCAGTATTCAAACAAACACTGAAGCTTTCTTT.

The chain recombines TRBV11-1 with TRBJ1-6, with 9 nucleotides matching TRBD1. The CDR3 loop spans 15 amino acids. J was trimmed by 8 bases and V by 3 bases; bases with no gene match: 5. Germline V CDR1 and CDR2: SGHAT, FQDESV (reference sequence). In DNA form, the CDR3 reads TGTGCCAGCAGCTTGCTCGGACAGGGGTATTCACCCCTCCACTTT. Protein sequence: CASSLLGQGYSPLHF. The full variable domain, rest sourced from reference TRBV11-1 and TRBJ1-6, is EAEVAQSPRYKITEKSQAVAFWCDPISGHATLYWYRQILGQGPELLVQFQDESVVDDSQLPKDRFSAERLKGVDSTLKIQPAELGDSAMYLCASSLLGQGYSPLHFGNGTRLTVT.

DNA of the CDR3: TGTGCCAGCAGCTCCAGTGGGGCACAGAACACCGGGGAGCTGTTTTTT. This codes for CASSSSGAQNTGELFF. The V and J genes are TRBV7-3 and TRBJ2-2, with a possible D match to TRBD1 (5 bases). V dropped 4 bases and J dropped 1 base, with 13 bases sitting between them. This CDR3 region has 16 residues. Germline V gene data show CDR1 as SGHTA and CDR2 as FQGTGA.

The V gene is TRBV19, the J gene TRBJ2-1; 7 positions agree with TRBD2. The CDR3 spans 16 residues. Germline V gene lookup returns CDR1 LNHDA and CDR2 SQIVND (reference sequence). The J segment lost 4 bases and the V segment lost 4 bases, leaving 10 bases of the junction unmatched. CDR3 region: CASSTPRASGYNEQFF. The CDR3 nucleotides read TGTGCCAGTAGTACCCCCCGGGCTAGCGGTTACAATGAGCAGTTCTTC. The full variable domain, completed using reference TRBV19 and TRBJ2-1, is DGGITQSPKYLFRKEGQNVTLSCEQNLNHDAMYWYRQDPGQGLRLIYYSQIVNDFQKGDIAEGYSVSREKKESFPLTVTSAQKNPTAFYLCASSTPRASGYNEQFFGPGTRLTVL.

This clone appeared once. The gene calls are TRBV6-1 and TRBJ1-2; 12 nucleotides agree with TRBD1. CDR1 and CDR2 (germline): MNHNS, SASEGT. V lost 4 bases to trimming and J lost 4 bases; unmatched junction nucleotides: 10. The CDR3 sequence is 17 residues long. CDR3 in DNA: TGTGCCAGCAGTGCCGGGACAGGGGGCGCGGCCCTCTATGGCTACACCTTC. This gives the protein CASSAGTGGAALYGYTF.

The CDR3 sequence: CASSQVRSGEAFF. Written as DNA, the CDR3 is TGTGCCAGCAGCCAAGTACGAAGCGGGGAAGCTTTCTTT. The rearrangement links TRBV3-1 (or the pseudogene TRBV3-2) to TRBJ1-1, with D unclear. The ends were cut back, 1 base at V and 8 bases at J, with 11 bases in the middle. The CDR3 loop spans 13 amino acids. Germline V CDR1 and CDR2: LGHDT, YNNKEL (reference sequence).

The chain recombines TRBV6-5 with TRBJ2-2; tentative D call: TRBD2 (5 bases). Per germline, CDR1 MNHEY and CDR2 SVGAGI. V lost 0 bases and J 4 bases, leaving 9 bases between the germline ends. The CDR3 runs 15 residues. In nucleotides, the CDR3 is TGTGCCAGCAGTTACTCGGGAGTGGGCACCGGGGAGCTGTTTTTT. Translating it yields CASSYSGVGTGELFF.

The sample holds a few counts of this clone. V is TRBV29-1 and J is TRBJ2-1, with 10 bases that match TRBD2. Trimming took 6 bases from V and 8 from J; bases not matched to a gene: 16. From germline, CDR1 is SQVTM and CDR2 ANQGSEA. CDR3 length equals 16 residues. The CDR3 loop is CSVLLPLSGRPDEQFF. The DNA of the CDR3 is TGCAGCGTCCTCCTCCCCCTTAGCGGGAGGCCCGATGAGCAGTTCTTC.

The genes are TRBV28 and TRBJ2-7, with a tentative D call TRBD1 (5 bases). V lost 11 bases and J lost 2, with 13 bases in between. CDR3 length: 12 residues. CDR1 is MDHEN and CDR2 is SYDVKM in the germline V gene. In DNA form, the CDR3 reads TGTGCCGCAGGACATACAGCCTACGAGCAGTACTTC. It specifies CAAGHTAYEQYF.

V and J are TRBV5-1 and TRBJ2-3, with D perhaps matching TRBD2 (6 bases). There are 15 residues in the CDR3. Per germline, CDR1 SGHRS and CDR2 YFSETQ. The V gene lost 7 bases and the J gene lost 1 base, with 16 bases spanning the gap. Here the CDR3 reads CASGQFGGGTDTQYF. The CDR3 nucleotides are TGCGCCAGCGGCCAGTTTGGAGGGGGCACAGATACGCAGTATTTT.

The gene calls are TRBV9 and TRBJ2-4; 10 bases map to TRBD2. V shed 4 bases and J 5 bases; nucleotides not matched to a gene: 6. Germline lookup yields CDR1 SGDLS and CDR2 YYNGEE. The length of the CDR3 is 15 residues. The CDR3: CASSPSGGRENIQYF. In DNA form, the CDR3 reads TGTGCCAGCAGCCCTAGCGGGGGCAGGGAAAACATTCAGTACTTC.